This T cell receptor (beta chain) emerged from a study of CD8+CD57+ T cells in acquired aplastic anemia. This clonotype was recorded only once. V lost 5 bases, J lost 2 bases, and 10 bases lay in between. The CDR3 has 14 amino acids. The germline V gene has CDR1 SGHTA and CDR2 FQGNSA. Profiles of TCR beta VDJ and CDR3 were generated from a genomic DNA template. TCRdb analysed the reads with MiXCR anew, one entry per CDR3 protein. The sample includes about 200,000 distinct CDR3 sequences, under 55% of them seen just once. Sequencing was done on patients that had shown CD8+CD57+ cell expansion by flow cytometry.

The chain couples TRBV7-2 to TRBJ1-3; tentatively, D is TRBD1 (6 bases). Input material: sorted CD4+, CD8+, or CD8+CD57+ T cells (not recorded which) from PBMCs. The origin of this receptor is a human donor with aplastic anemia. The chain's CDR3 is CASSAGAAGNTIYF. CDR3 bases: TGTGCCAGCAGCGCAGGGGCAGCTGGAAACACCATATATTTT.